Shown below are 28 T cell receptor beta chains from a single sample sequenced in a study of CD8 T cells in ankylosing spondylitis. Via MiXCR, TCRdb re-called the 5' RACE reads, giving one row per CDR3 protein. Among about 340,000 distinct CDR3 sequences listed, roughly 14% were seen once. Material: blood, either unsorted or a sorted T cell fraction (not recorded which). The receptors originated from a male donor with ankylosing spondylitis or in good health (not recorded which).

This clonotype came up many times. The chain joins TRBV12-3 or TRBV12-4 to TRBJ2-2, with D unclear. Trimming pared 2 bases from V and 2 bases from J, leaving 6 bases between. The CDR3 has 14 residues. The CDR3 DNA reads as TGTGCCAGCAGTTTATTGGGAAACACCGGGGAGCTGTTTTTT. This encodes CASSLLGNTGELFF.

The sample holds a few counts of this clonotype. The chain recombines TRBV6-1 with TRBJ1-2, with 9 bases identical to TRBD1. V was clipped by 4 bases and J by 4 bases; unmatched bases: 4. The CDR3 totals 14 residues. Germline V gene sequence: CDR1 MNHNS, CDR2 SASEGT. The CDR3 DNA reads TGTGCCAGCAGTGGGGACAGGGCGTCCTATGGCTACACCTTC. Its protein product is CASSGDRASYGYTF.

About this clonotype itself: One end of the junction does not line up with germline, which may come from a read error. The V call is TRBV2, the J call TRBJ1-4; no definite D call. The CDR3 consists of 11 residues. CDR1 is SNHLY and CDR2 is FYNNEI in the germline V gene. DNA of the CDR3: TGTGCCAGCGGTGAAACGGGCGGTCTGTTTTTT. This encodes CASGETGGLFF.

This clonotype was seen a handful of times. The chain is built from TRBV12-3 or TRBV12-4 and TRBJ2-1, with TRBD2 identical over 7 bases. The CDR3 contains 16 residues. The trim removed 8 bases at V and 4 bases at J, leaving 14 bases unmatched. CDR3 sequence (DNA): TGTGCCAGCGTCTCGACCTGGGGGGGACGATACAATGAGCAGTTCTTC. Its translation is CASVSTWGGRYNEQFF.

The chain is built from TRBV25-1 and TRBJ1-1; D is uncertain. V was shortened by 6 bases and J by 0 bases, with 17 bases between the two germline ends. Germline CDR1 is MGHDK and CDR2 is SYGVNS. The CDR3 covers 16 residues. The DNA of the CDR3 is TGTGCCAGCAGCCCTCCCCGGGATCCCGTGAACACTGAAGCTTTCTTT. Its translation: CASSPPRDPVNTEAFF.

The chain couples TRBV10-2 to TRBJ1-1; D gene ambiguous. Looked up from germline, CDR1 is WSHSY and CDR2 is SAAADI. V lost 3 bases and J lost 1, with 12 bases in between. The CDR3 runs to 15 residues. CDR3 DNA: TGCGCCAGCAGTGACAATTCAGGAGGGAACACTGAAGCTTTCTTT. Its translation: CASSDNSGGNTEAFF.

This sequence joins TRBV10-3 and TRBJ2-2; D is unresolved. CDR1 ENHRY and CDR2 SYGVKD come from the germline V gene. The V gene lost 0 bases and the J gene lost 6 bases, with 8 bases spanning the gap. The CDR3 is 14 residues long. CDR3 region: CAISESPTAGELFF. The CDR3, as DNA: TGTGCCATCAGTGAGTCGCCGACCGCCGGGGAGCTGTTTTTT.

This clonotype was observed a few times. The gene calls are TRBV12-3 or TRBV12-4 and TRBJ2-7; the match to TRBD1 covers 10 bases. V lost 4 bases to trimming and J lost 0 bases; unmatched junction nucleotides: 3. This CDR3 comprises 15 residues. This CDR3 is CASSSWTGGSYEQYF. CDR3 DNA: TGTGCCAGCAGTTCCTGGACAGGGGGCTCCTACGAGCAGTACTTC.

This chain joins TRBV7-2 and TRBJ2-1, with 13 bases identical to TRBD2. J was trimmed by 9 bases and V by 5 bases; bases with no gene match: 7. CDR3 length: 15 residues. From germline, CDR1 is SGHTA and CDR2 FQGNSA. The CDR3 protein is CASSPGLAGVSEQFF. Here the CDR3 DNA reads TGTGCCAGCAGCCCTGGACTAGCGGGAGTCAGTGAGCAGTTCTTC.

Written as DNA, the CDR3 is TGTGCCAGCAGCCGGAGACAGGGCTATAATTCACCCCTCCACTTT. The encoded protein is CASSRRQGYNSPLHF. This chain connects TRBV12-3 or TRBV12-4 to TRBJ1-6; 7 positions match TRBD1. Losses at the gene ends were 6 bases for V and 3 bases for J; bases not matched to a gene: 5. The CDR3 totals 15 residues.

The CDR3, as DNA: TGTGCCGTAACACTCACAGGGTATGGCTACACCTTC. It encodes CAVTLTGYGYTF. This chain uses TRBV10-3 with TRBJ1-2, with D perhaps matching TRBD1 (6 bases). CDR1 ENHRY and CDR2 SYGVKD come from the germline V gene. The CDR3 sequence is 12 residues long. V lost 11 bases and J lost 5, with 15 bases in between.

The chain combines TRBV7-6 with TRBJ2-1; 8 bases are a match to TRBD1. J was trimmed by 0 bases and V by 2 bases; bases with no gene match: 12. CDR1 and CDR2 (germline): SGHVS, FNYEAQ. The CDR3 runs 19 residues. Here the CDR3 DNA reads TGTGCCAGCAGCTTAACTCGACAGGGGAAGTTCAGCTCCTACAATGAGCAGTTCTTC. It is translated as CASSLTRQGKFSSYNEQFF.

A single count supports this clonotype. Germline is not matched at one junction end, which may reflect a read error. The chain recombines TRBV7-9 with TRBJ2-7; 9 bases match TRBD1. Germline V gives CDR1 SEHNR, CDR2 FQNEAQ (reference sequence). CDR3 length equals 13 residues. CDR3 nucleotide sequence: TGTGCCAGCACCACACAGGGGGCCTACGAGCATTACTTC. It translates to CASTTQGAYEHYF.

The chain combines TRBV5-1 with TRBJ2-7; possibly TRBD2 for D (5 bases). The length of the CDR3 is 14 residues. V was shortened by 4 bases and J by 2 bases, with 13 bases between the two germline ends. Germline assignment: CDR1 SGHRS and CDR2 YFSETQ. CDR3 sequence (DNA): TGCGCCAGCAGCGTGAGGGCCGGGGCCTACGAGCAGTACTTC. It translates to CASSVRAGAYEQYF.

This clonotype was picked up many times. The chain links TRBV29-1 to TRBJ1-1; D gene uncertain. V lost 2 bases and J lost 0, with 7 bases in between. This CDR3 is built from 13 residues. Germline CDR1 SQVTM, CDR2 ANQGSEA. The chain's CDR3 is CSVEREMNTEAFF. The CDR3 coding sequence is TGCAGCGTTGAAAGGGAGATGAACACTGAAGCTTTCTTT.

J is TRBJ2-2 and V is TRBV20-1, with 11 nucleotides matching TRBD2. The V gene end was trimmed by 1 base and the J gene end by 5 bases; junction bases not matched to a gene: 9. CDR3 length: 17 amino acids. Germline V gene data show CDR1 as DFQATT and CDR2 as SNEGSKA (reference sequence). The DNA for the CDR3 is TGCAGTGCTAGAGGGGGTAAACTAGCGGGAGCGACCGGGGAGCTGTTTTTT. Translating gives CSARGGKLAGATGELFF.

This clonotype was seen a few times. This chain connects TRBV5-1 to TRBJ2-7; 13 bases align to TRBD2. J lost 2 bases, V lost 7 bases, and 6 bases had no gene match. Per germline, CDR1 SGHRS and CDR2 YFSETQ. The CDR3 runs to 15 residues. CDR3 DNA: TGCGCCAGCCGGACTAGCGGGGGTTCCGCCTACGAGCAGTACTTC. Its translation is CASRTSGGSAYEQYF.

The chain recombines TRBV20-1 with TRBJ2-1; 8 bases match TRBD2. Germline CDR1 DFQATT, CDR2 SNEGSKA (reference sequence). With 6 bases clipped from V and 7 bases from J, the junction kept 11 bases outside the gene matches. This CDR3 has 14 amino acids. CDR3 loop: CSATGRVKVNEQFF. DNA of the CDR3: TGCAGTGCCACCGGGAGGGTCAAGGTAAATGAGCAGTTCTTC.

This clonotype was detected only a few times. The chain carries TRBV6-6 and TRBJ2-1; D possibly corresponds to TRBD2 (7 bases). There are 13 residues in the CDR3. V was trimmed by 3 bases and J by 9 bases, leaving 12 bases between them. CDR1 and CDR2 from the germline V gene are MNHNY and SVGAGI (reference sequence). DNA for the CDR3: TGTGCCAGCAGTTATCGGGGGGCTATTGAGCAGTTCTTC. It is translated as CASSYRGAIEQFF.

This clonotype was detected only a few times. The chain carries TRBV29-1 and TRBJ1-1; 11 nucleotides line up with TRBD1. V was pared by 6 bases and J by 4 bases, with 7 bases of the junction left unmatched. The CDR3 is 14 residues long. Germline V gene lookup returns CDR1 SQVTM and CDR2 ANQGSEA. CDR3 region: CSVLDRGRGTEAFF. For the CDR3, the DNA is TGCAGCGTCCTGGACAGGGGGCGCGGCACTGAAGCTTTCTTT. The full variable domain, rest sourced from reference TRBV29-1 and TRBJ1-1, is SAVISQKPSRDICQRGTSLTIQCQVDSQVTMMFWYRQQPGQSLTLIATANQGSEATYESGFVIDKFPISRPNLTFSTLTVSNMSPEDSSIYLCSVLDRGRGTEAFFGQGTRLTVV.

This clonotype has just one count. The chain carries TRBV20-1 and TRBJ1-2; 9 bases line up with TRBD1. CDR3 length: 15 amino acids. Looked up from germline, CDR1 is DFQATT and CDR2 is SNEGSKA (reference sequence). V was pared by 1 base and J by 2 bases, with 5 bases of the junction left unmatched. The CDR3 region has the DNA TGCAGTGCTAGAGTTCCCGGGACAGGGAACTATGGCTACACCTTC. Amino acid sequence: CSARVPGTGNYGYTF.

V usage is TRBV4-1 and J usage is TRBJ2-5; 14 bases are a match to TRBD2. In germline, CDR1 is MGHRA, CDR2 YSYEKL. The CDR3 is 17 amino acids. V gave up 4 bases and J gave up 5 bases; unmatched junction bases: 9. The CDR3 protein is CASSLQTSGGARETQYF. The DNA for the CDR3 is TGCGCCAGCAGCCTACAGACTAGCGGGGGGGCCCGGGAGACCCAGTACTTC.

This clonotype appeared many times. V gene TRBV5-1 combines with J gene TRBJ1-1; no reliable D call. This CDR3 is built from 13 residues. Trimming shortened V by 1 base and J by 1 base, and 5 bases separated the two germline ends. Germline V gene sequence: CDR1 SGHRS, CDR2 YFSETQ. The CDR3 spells CASSLMENTEAFF. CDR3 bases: TGCGCCAGCAGCTTGATGGAGAACACTGAAGCTTTCTTT.

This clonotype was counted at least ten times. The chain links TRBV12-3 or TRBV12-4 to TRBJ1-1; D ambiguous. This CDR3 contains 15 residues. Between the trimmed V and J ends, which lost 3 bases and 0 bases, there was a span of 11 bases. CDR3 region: CASSLGGGLNTEAFF. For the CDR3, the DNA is TGTGCCAGCAGTTTGGGAGGCGGATTGAACACTGAAGCTTTCTTT.

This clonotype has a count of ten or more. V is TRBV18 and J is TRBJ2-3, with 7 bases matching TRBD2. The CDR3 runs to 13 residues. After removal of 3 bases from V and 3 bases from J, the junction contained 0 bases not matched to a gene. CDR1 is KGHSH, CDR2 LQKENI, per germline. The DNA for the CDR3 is TGTGCCAGCTCACCCGGGGGGACAGATACGCAGTATTTT. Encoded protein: CASSPGGTDTQYF.

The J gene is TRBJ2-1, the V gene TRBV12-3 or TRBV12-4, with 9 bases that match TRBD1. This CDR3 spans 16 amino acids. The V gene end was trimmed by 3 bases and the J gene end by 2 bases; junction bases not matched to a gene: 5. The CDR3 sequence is CASSFGDRGTYNEQFF. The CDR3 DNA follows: TGTGCCAGCAGTTTCGGCGACAGGGGGACCTACAATGAGCAGTTCTTC.

In nucleotides, the CDR3 is TGTGCTAGTGGTTTTCCCAACGGGGCTGAGACCCAGTACTTC. This encodes CASGFPNGAETQYF. The chain links TRBV12-5 to TRBJ2-5, with D possibly called TRBD1 or TRBD2 (5 bases each). Germline V gene data show CDR1 as LGHNT and CDR2 as FRNRAP. Trimming took off 3 bases at V and 5 bases at J, with 13 bases between the two ends. The CDR3 totals 14 residues.

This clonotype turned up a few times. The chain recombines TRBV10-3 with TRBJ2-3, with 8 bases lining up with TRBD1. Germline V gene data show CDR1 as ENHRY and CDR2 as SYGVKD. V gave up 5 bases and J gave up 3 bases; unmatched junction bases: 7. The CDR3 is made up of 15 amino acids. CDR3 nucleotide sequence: TGTGCCATCAGTTCAGGGGGCAGGGCGACAGATACGCAGTATTTT. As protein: CAISSGGRATDTQYF.